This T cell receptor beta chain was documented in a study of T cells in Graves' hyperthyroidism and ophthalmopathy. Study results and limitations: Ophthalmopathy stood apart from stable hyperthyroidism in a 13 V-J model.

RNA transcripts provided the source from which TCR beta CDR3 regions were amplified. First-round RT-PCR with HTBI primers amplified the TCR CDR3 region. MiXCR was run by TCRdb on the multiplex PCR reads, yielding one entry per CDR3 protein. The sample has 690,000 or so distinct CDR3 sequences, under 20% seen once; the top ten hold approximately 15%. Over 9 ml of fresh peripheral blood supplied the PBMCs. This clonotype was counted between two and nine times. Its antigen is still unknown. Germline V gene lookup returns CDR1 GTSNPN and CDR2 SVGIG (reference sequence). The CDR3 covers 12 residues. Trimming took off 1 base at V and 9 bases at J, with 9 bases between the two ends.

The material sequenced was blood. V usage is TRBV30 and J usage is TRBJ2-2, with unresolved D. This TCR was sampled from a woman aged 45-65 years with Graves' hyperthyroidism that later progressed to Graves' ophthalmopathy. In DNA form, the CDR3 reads TGTGCCTGGAGTGCCCTCGGCAGGGAGCTGTTTTTT. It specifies CAWSALGRELFF.